This note documents a single T cell receptor (beta chain) sequence. These data belong to a study of blood T cell repertoires in COVID-19. Study background: Spain, Italy and the United States supplied samples that represented acute and convalescent COVID-19. From T cells, B-cell-depleted T cells, or PBMCs came the material, which was cDNA or gDNA.

The CDR3 contains 18 residues. The junction had 12 bases not matched to a gene; V was cut back by 0 bases and J by 1 base. Germline V gene sequence: CDR1 SGHDT, CDR2 YYEEEE. In the original analysis: Reference gene primers were amplified, and this amplification served to estimate nucleated cell counts. Here immunoSEQ multiplex PCR was the method, and the copy in TCRdb shows in-frame clones only, minus some. V and J calls and clone size are those listed in that table; D and trimming were worked out from the DNA. The table records approximately 390,000 clones, 90% of them present only once. V gene TRBV5-6 combines with J gene TRBJ2-5; 7 bases are shared with TRBD1. Input material: peripheral blood. This TCR was recovered from a man between 18 and 35 years old with active or convalescent COVID-19. The CDR3 spells CASSLALRGRGPQETQYF. The DNA for the CDR3 is TGTGCCAGCAGCTTGGCCTTGAGGGGGCGAGGCCCCCAAGAGACCCAGTACTTC.